The subject of this entry is one TCR beta chain. This sample is part of a study of PD-L1 blockade in urothelial cancer. Study-wide context: At 3 weeks (second dose) and 6 weeks after starting treatment, blood was analyzed.

Time point described: peripheral blood 6 weeks after treatment start. Sequencing was performed with immunoSEQ multiplex PCR; in TCRdb, only in-frame clones are kept and a portion is missing. This table has under 25,000 clones, approximately 89% appearing once. This TCR was sampled from a woman aged 60-75 years with urothelial cancer. Here the sequenced sample was PBMCs, taken around atezolizumab (anti-PD-L1) treatment.

As DNA, the CDR3 is TGTGCCAGCAGTTACTCCCCCGGACAGGTTACCTACGAGCAGTACTTC. Amino acids: CASSYSPGQVTYEQYF. The rearrangement links TRBV6-6 to TRBJ2-7, with 7 bases identical to TRBD1. Germline CDR1 MNHNY, CDR2 SVGAGI (reference sequence). This CDR3 spans 16 amino acids. The trim removed 0 bases at V and 2 bases at J, leaving 7 bases unmatched.